These 27 T cell receptor beta chains were all obtained from the same sample, sequenced in a study of blood T cell repertoires in COVID-19. Here immunoSEQ multiplex PCR was the method, and the copy in TCRdb shows in-frame clones only, minus some. The data show a few hundred thousand clones, more than 80% seen once. The specimen was peripheral blood. The receptor source for this set is a man aged 35 to 55 with acute or convalescent COVID-19.

The gene calls are TRBV9 and TRBJ2-1; possible D gene TRBD2, 5 bases. Looked up from germline, CDR1 is SGDLS and CDR2 is YYNGEE. Trimming cost V 4 bases and J 3 bases, with 8 bases left between them. CDR3 length: 13 residues. The CDR3 coding sequence is TGTGCCAGCAGCCCCCGGGGCTACAATGAGCAGTTCTTC. Translating it yields CASSPRGYNEQFF.

J is TRBJ2-5 and V is TRBV7-2; 8 bases align to TRBD2. Germline V gene lookup returns CDR1 SGHTA and CDR2 FQGNSA. This CDR3 comprises 15 residues. J lost 1 base, V lost 4 bases, and 5 bases had no gene match. CDR3 bases: TGTGCCAGCAGCTCGGTGGGACTAGGCCAAGAGACCCAGTACTTC. This encodes CASSSVGLGQETQYF.

This chain connects TRBV15 to TRBJ1-2; D unclear. Deletions cut 6 bases from V and 4 bases from J, with 12 bases between. The CDR3 is made up of 13 amino acids. CDR1 LNHNV and CDR2 YYDKDF come from the germline V gene (reference sequence). CDR3 DNA sequence: TGTGCCACCAGGGACCGCGGGAGCTATGGCTACACCTTC. This sequence encodes CATRDRGSYGYTF.

This rearrangement joins TRBV5-1 to TRBJ1-2; tentative D call: TRBD1 (5 bases). The CDR3 runs 12 residues. Trimming removed 5 bases at V and 4 bases at J, with 9 bases between. Germline-derived CDR1 and CDR2 are SGHRS and YFSETQ. CDR3 amino acids: CASRDDSYGYTF. The DNA of the CDR3 is TGCGCCAGCAGGGACGACAGCTATGGCTACACCTTC.

This clone is a singleton in its sample. This chain uses TRBV2 with TRBJ2-3; 14 nucleotides line up with TRBD2. CDR1 SNHLY and CDR2 FYNNEI come from the germline V gene. V was clipped by 8 bases and J by 1 base; unmatched bases: 11. This CDR3 spans 18 amino acids. CDR3 DNA sequence: TGTGCCAGCGAGTACCCGACTAGCGGGAGGGCAGGCACAGATACGCAGTATTTT. Its translation is CASEYPTSGRAGTDTQYF.

The chain couples TRBV19 to TRBJ2-7, with a tentative D call TRBD1 (6 bases). The CDR3 length is 14 residues. Germline CDR1 LNHDA, CDR2 SQIVND (reference sequence). Trimming removed 5 bases at V and 6 bases at J, with 17 bases between. The CDR3 is CASSSYRQVGEQYF. CDR3 sequence (DNA): TGTGCCAGTAGTTCCTATCGACAGGTTGGCGAGCAGTACTTC.

This clone was found a few times. The V gene is TRBV7-9, the J gene TRBJ2-1, with 10 bases fitting TRBD1. The CDR3 contains 14 residues. V shed 6 bases, J shed 10 bases, and the junction held 9 bases outside the gene matches. Germline loops: CDR1 SEHNR, CDR2 FQNEAQ (reference sequence). For the CDR3, the DNA is TGTGCCAGCAGGAGGACAGGGGGGTGGGAGGAGCAGTTCTTC. Protein sequence: CASRRTGGWEEQFF.

The V call is TRBV10-1, the J call TRBJ1-1, with D tentatively TRBD1 (6 bases). There are 17 residues in the CDR3. Germline V gene lookup returns CDR1 WNHNN and CDR2 SYGVQD (reference sequence). V was trimmed by 2 bases and J by 0 bases, leaving 16 bases between them. The DNA of the CDR3 is TGCGCCAGCAGTGAGGGGTCAGGGCAGGGGATGAACACTGAAGCTTTCTTT. It is translated as CASSEGSGQGMNTEAFF.

The chain has TRBV5-1 and TRBJ2-5, with 7 bases matching TRBD2. Trimming at V came to 2 bases and at J to 5 bases, leaving 12 bases not matched to a gene. This CDR3 has 16 amino acids. CDR1 SGHRS and CDR2 YFSETQ come from the germline V gene. CDR3 residues: CASSFHGEGSGETQYF. Written as DNA, the CDR3 is TGCGCCAGCAGCTTCCACGGGGAGGGGTCGGGCGAGACCCAGTACTTC.

The table lists this clone with a count of one. The chain combines TRBV12-2 with TRBJ2-5; whether TRBD2, the table's D call, matches the DNA was not checked. TRBV12-2 is termed a pseudogene. The CDR3 totals 17 residues. In nucleotides, the CDR3 is TGTGCAAGTCGCTTACTTTGTATCGAGGTCTCTCAGGAGACCCAGTACTTC. It yields the protein CASRLLCIEVSQETQYF.

J is TRBJ1-2 and V is TRBV18; D may be TRBD1 (5 bases). The CDR3 is 15 residues long. Trimming took 3 bases from V and 1 from J, leaving 12 bases between them. The germline gives CDR1 KGHSH, CDR2 LQKENI. In DNA form, the CDR3 reads TGTGCCAGCTCACCCGCGGGGCAGGGTAACTATGGCTACACCTTC. This sequence encodes CASSPAGQGNYGYTF.

V is TRBV12-3 or TRBV12-4 and J is TRBJ2-2; no firm D call. The CDR3 extends over 11 amino acids. The V and J ends lost 5 bases and 7 bases respectively, with 5 bases between them. The CDR3: CASSPNGELFF. DNA of the CDR3: TGTGCCAGCAGTCCCAACGGGGAGCTGTTTTTT.

The V gene is TRBV28, the J gene TRBJ2-3; D remains unclear. Trimming pared 3 bases from V and 6 bases from J, leaving 13 bases between. Germline values: CDR1 MDHEN, CDR2 SYDVKM. CDR3 length: 14 amino acids. CDR3 protein: CASSFSSHADTQYF. The CDR3 coding sequence is TGTGCCAGCAGTTTTTCCTCCCACGCGGATACGCAGTATTTT.

This clone was detected a few times. The V gene is TRBV6-5, the J gene TRBJ1-1; 8 positions agree with TRBD1. The CDR3 length is 14 residues. Germline CDR1 and CDR2: MNHEY and SVGAGI. V dropped 3 bases and J dropped 6; count of bases not matched to a gene: 6. CDR3 in amino acids: CASSYLTGAAEAFF. The CDR3 DNA is TGTGCCAGCAGTTATTTGACAGGGGCCGCTGAAGCTTTCTTT.

The chain carries TRBV7-8 and TRBJ1-1; D not certain. V was trimmed by 6 bases and J by 0 bases, leaving 8 bases between them. The CDR3 has 13 amino acids. The germline gives CDR1 SGHVS, CDR2 FQNEAQ. CDR3 sequence reads: CASSGRMNTEAFF. In DNA form, the CDR3 reads TGTGCCAGCAGTGGGAGGATGAACACTGAAGCTTTCTTT.

V is TRBV12-3 or TRBV12-4 and J is TRBJ2-7; D is uncertain. V dropped 4 bases and J dropped 2 bases, with 9 bases sitting between them. The CDR3 covers 13 residues. CDR3 DNA sequence: TGTGCCAGCAGTTACTATGCCCCCTACGAGCAGTACTTC. Its translation: CASSYYAPYEQYF.

The count of this clone is one. This chain connects TRBV18 to TRBJ1-4; D possibly corresponds to TRBD1 (5 bases). The length of the CDR3 is 15 residues. Trimming removed 6 bases from V and 0 bases from J, with 11 bases in between. Germline CDR1 and CDR2: KGHSH and LQKENI. DNA for the CDR3: TGTGCCAGCTCTCGTGGACACCCAACTAATGAAAAACTGTTTTTT. Amino acid sequence: CASSRGHPTNEKLFF.

This chain uses TRBV19 with TRBJ1-5, with D unresolved. The CDR3 loop spans 14 amino acids. The V gene's germline CDR1 is LNHDA and CDR2 SQIVND (reference sequence). V was trimmed by 6 bases and J by 0 bases, leaving 9 bases between them. The CDR3: CASREDYSNQPQHF. Written as DNA, the CDR3 is TGTGCCAGTAGAGAGGATTATAGCAATCAGCCCCAGCATTTT.

This chain connects TRBV28 to TRBJ1-6; 8 nucleotides agree with TRBD1. In germline, CDR1 is MDHEN, CDR2 SYDVKM. The junction had 10 bases not matched to a gene; V was cut back by 6 bases and J by 3 bases. This CDR3 has 17 amino acids. In DNA, the CDR3 is TGTGCCAGCAGGGGATCATGGACAGGGCGCTATAATTCACCCCTCCACTTT. Translating gives CASRGSWTGRYNSPLHF.

The rearrangement uses TRBV4-1 and TRBJ2-4; a weak D match, TRBD1 (5 bases). V shed 4 bases and J shed 8 bases, with 21 bases lying between them. The germline V gene has CDR1 MGHRA and CDR2 YSYEKL. There are 16 residues in the CDR3. The CDR3 reads CASSPRTGRARDIQYF. In nucleotides, the CDR3 is TGCGCCAGCAGCCCGAGGACCGGCAGGGCCCGGGACATTCAGTACTTC.

This clone was detected once. The chain combines TRBV27 with TRBJ1-2; no firm D call. Germline loops: CDR1 MNHEY, CDR2 SMNVEV (reference sequence). V lost 0 bases and J lost 1, with 6 bases in between. This CDR3 has 14 residues. The CDR3 DNA reads TGTGCCAGCAGTTTATCGCCAGTTAACTATGGCTACACCTTC. Its translation: CASSLSPVNYGYTF.

The DNA of the CDR3 is TGTGCCAGCAGCGTAGACGGGGCCTACAATGAGCAGTTCTTC. Protein product: CASSVDGAYNEQFF. The chain joins TRBV9 to TRBJ2-1, with TRBD2 as a possible D gene (5 bases). Germline V CDR1 and CDR2: SGDLS, YYNGEE. V lost 0 bases and J lost 2, with 6 bases in between. This CDR3 region has 14 residues.

V gene TRBV5-6 combines with J gene TRBJ1-3, with 9 positions matching TRBD1. Trimming cost V 3 bases and J 9 bases; bases outside gene matches: 4. The CDR3 totals 13 residues. Germline CDR1 is SGHDT and CDR2 is YYEEEE. For the CDR3, the DNA is TGTGCCAGCAGCTGGACAGGGGTAACCACCATATATTTT. It is translated as CASSWTGVTTIYF.

The rearrangement links TRBV2 to TRBJ2-6, with 7 bases lining up with TRBD2. V dropped 6 bases and J dropped 2; count of bases not matched to a gene: 7. The CDR3 is made up of 16 amino acids. The V gene's germline CDR1 is SNHLY and CDR2 FYNNEI. The CDR3 spells CASRIQGGAGANVLTF. CDR3 bases: TGTGCCAGCAGGATCCAGGGAGGGGCTGGGGCCAACGTCCTGACTTTC.

V gene TRBV12-3 or TRBV12-4 combines with J gene TRBJ1-2; 9 bases agree with TRBD1. This CDR3 is built from 12 residues. After removal of 8 bases from V and 6 bases from J, the junction contained 4 bases not matched to a gene. This chain's CDR3 is CASRDRADGYTF. CDR3 in DNA: TGTGCCAGCCGGGACAGGGCGGATGGCTACACCTTC.

The genes are TRBV6-4 and TRBJ2-2, with a tentative D call TRBD2 (6 bases). Deletions cut 4 bases from V and 0 bases from J, with 9 bases between. Per the germline V gene, CDR1 is MRHNA and CDR2 is SNTAGT. The CDR3 is 15 amino acids. In DNA form, the CDR3 reads TGTGCCAGCAGTGCCGGGGGAACGAACACCGGGGAGCTGTTTTTT. Translating gives CASSAGGTNTGELFF.

The rearrangement links TRBV19 to TRBJ1-6; TRBD1 is a possible D gene (5 bases). The germline gives CDR1 LNHDA, CDR2 SQIVND (reference sequence). Trimming took off 7 bases at V and 6 bases at J, with 10 bases between the two ends. CDR3 length equals 13 residues. This CDR3 reads CASKRGTNSPLHF. CDR3 DNA: TGTGCCAGTAAAAGGGGAACTAATTCACCCCTCCACTTT.